These 23 T cell receptor beta chains were sequenced from one sample in a study of cytomegalovirus exposure and HLA in healthy donors. Both 60 Vbeta primers and 13 Jbeta primers went into the PCR. Only in-frame clones appear in the TCRdb table, and some are missing; sequencing was by immunoSEQ multiplex PCR. The table lists 60,000 to 70,000 clones, more than 60% of them singletons. The source material was PBMCs. Source of these receptors: a woman in her thirties or forties in good health and CMV-seropositive.

This clone is medium-sized by share. The rearrangement uses TRBV30 and TRBJ1-2; 9 bases map to TRBD1. V gave up 3 bases and J gave up 1 base; unmatched junction bases: 3. The CDR3 consists of 14 residues. Germline V gene sequence: CDR1 GTSNPN, CDR2 SVGIG (reference sequence). CDR3 sequence: CAWRGQGLNYGYTF. CDR3 coding DNA: TGTGCCTGGAGGGGACAGGGCCTTAACTATGGCTACACCTTC. Full variable domain (outside the CDR3, taken from reference TRBV30 and TRBJ1-2): SQTIHQWPATLVQPVGSPLSLECTVEGTSNPNLYWYRQAAGRGLQLLFYSVGIGQISSEVPQNLSASRPQDRQFILSSKKLLLSDSGFYLCAWRGQGLNYGYTFGSGTRLTVV.

The rearrangement joins TRBV27 to TRBJ2-3; D is perhaps TRBD2 (6 bases). The CDR3 is 16 amino acids. Trimming removed 2 bases from V and 4 bases from J, with 16 bases in between. In germline, CDR1 is MNHEY, CDR2 SMNVEV (reference sequence). The CDR3 is CASSLMQRAISDTQYF. Written as DNA, the CDR3 is TGTGCCAGCAGTTTAATGCAGCGGGCGATATCAGATACGCAGTATTTT.

V usage is TRBV6-1 and J usage is TRBJ1-5; tentatively, D is TRBD1 (6 bases). Trimming cost V 2 bases and J 9 bases, with 23 bases left between them. The CDR3 extends over 17 amino acids. The germline V gene encodes CDR1 MNHNS and CDR2 SASEGT. CDR3 protein: CASSETSGGQVGRPQHF. The DNA of the CDR3 is TGTGCCAGCAGTGAAACCTCGGGGGGCCAGGTAGGTCGGCCCCAGCATTTT.

V is TRBV18 and J is TRBJ1-3; 8 bases map to TRBD1. Per germline, CDR1 KGHSH and CDR2 LQKENI. This CDR3 has 15 amino acids. The trim removed 6 bases at V and 0 bases at J, leaving 4 bases unmatched. The CDR3 DNA reads TGTGCCAGCTCGCGCGGACAGGGCTCTGGAAACACCATATATTTT. It encodes CASSRGQGSGNTIYF.

The chain employs TRBV21-1 and TRBJ2-1; TRBD2, the D gene given by the table, was not confirmed from the DNA. TRBV21-1 is termed a pseudogene. The CDR3 runs 18 residues. The CDR3 bases are TGTGCCAGCAGCAAATTGGGAGGGGGGGCCCCTTCGGTCAATGAGCAGTTCTTC. Translating it yields CASSKLGGGAPSVNEQFF.

The chain uses TRBV7-9 and TRBJ2-3; 11 bases are shared with TRBD2. The CDR3 has 13 amino acids. The J segment lost 11 bases and the V segment lost 5 bases, leaving 6 bases of the junction unmatched. CDR1 and CDR2 (germline): SEHNR, FQNEAQ (reference sequence). The chain's CDR3 is CASSLTSGGWQYF. Here the CDR3 DNA reads TGTGCCAGCAGCCTAACTAGCGGGGGATGGCAGTATTTT.

The rearrangement links TRBV30 to TRBJ2-5, with D possibly TRBD1 on 5 matching bases. Germline CDR1 reads GTSNPN; CDR2 reads SVGIG (reference sequence). V lost 0 bases and J 4 bases, leaving 21 bases between the germline ends. CDR3 length: 17 amino acids. The DNA of the CDR3 is TGTGCCTGGAGTGTCCCATTAGGGTCAAGGGGTGGAGAGACCCAGTACTTC. Residues: CAWSVPLGSRGGETQYF.

This clone was seen a handful of times. The rearrangement joins TRBV6-5 to TRBJ2-5; TRBD2 aligns across 11 bases. With the DNA end fitting TRBJ2-7 better, the J assignment may be wrong. This CDR3 comprises 13 residues. Germline lookup yields CDR1 MNHEY and CDR2 SVGAGI. CDR3 residues: CASSAGLAGEQYF. CDR3 DNA: TGTGCCAGCAGTGCCGGACTAGCGGGCGAGCAGTACTTC.

This clone has just one count. This chain joins TRBV9 and TRBJ1-1; 9 bases line up with TRBD1. Germline V gene data show CDR1 as SGDLS and CDR2 as YYNGEE. V gave up 4 bases and J gave up 3 bases; unmatched junction bases: 7. The CDR3 runs 15 residues. The CDR3 DNA follows: TGTGCCAGCAGCTCCGGGACAGGGTGGGACACTGAAGCTTTCTTT. Its translation: CASSSGTGWDTEAFF.

Only one count was recorded for this clone. The chain has TRBV9 and TRBJ1-3, with 7 bases aligning to TRBD1. CDR1 and CDR2 (germline): SGDLS, YYNGEE. J gave up 1 base and V 4 bases, and 5 bases lay outside the gene matches. This CDR3 region has 15 residues. DNA for the CDR3: TGTGCCAGCAGCTTGACAGGGACGTCTGGAAACACCATATATTTT. This codes for CASSLTGTSGNTIYF.

This clone showed up just once. The V call is TRBV10-3, the J call TRBJ1-6, with TRBD1 identical over 10 bases. Germline CDR1 is ENHRY and CDR2 is SYGVKD. This CDR3 is built from 13 residues. V lost 11 bases, J lost 9 bases, and 7 bases stayed unmatched. The CDR3 DNA is TGTGCCGGAGGGGGGACAGGGGTTTCACCCCTCCACTTT. This codes for CAGGGTGVSPLHF.

The V and J genes are TRBV5-1 and TRBJ2-7, with D possibly being TRBD2 (6 bases). In germline, CDR1 is SGHRS, CDR2 YFSETQ. The CDR3 spans 15 residues. V lost 0 bases and J 0 bases, leaving 10 bases between the germline ends. The CDR3 protein is CASSLGAGSSYEQYF. The CDR3 DNA follows: TGCGCCAGCAGCTTGGGCGCCGGGAGCTCCTACGAGCAGTACTTC.

The chain employs TRBV9 and TRBJ2-7; possible D gene TRBD1, 5 bases. Trimming took 3 bases from V and 0 from J, leaving 13 bases between them. Looked up from germline, CDR1 is SGDLS and CDR2 is YYNGEE. This CDR3 is 15 amino acids long. The CDR3 spells CASSAYPTVSYEQYF. The CDR3 coding sequence is TGTGCCAGCAGCGCCTACCCGACAGTCTCCTACGAGCAGTACTTC.

This clone was observed a single time. For the CDR3, the DNA is TGTGCCAGCAGCTTGCAGGCCTACAATGAGCAGTTCTTC. Translation gives CASSLQAYNEQFF. The V gene is TRBV7-6, the J gene TRBJ2-1; D is undetermined. Germline V lookup: CDR1 SGHVS, CDR2 FNYEAQ. V dropped 3 bases and J dropped 2 bases, with 5 bases sitting between them. This CDR3 has 13 amino acids.

The rearrangement joins TRBV15 to TRBJ1-1; TRBD1 agrees at 8 bases. The CDR3 runs to 17 residues. The ends lost 5 bases at V and 0 bases at J; junction bases unmatched: 11. Germline values: CDR1 LNHNV, CDR2 YYDKDF (reference sequence). The CDR3 is CATSSETGTGMNTEAFF. The CDR3 bases are TGTGCCACCAGCTCCGAAACCGGGACAGGCATGAACACTGAAGCTTTCTTT.

This clone appeared a few times. The CDR3 loop is CASSDPLDRDNEQFF. In nucleotides, the CDR3 is TGTGCCAGCAGTGACCCCCTGGACAGGGATAATGAGCAGTTCTTC. The rearrangement uses TRBV6-4 and TRBJ2-1, with 8 bases aligning to TRBD1. This CDR3 region has 15 residues. The germline V gene has CDR1 MRHNA and CDR2 SNTAGT. Trimming at V came to 2 bases and at J to 7 bases, leaving 7 bases not matched to a gene.

As to this clone: Sequence at one end of the junction differs from germline and may be a read error. CDR3 region: CSSSLLGTGPGFLNTEAFF. The CDR3 nucleotides read TGTTCCAGCAGCTTATTGGGAACAGGGCCGGGGTTTTTGAACACTGAAGCTTTCTTT. The rearrangement uses TRBV7-9 and TRBJ1-1; possibly TRBD1 for D (6 bases). The CDR3 covers 19 residues. Germline lookup yields CDR1 SEHNR and CDR2 FQNEAQ (reference sequence).

This clone was observed a few times. The V gene is TRBV7-9, the J gene TRBJ1-2, with 11 nucleotides matching TRBD1. CDR1 and CDR2 (germline): SEHNR, FQNEAQ (reference sequence). The CDR3 consists of 12 residues. V was pared by 8 bases and J by 7 bases, with 3 bases of the junction left unmatched. This CDR3 is CASGQGALGYTF. Written as DNA, the CDR3 is TGTGCCAGCGGACAGGGGGCACTTGGCTACACCTTC.

This sequence joins TRBV6-5 and TRBJ2-1, with 7 bases aligning to TRBD1. The CDR3 runs 13 residues. The trim removed 6 bases at V and 9 bases at J, leaving 8 bases unmatched. CDR1 and CDR2 (germline): MNHEY, SVGAGI. The CDR3 DNA is TGTGCCAGCAGCAACAGGGGAAGGACTGAGCAGTTCTTC. Its translation is CASSNRGRTEQFF.

The chain joins TRBV5-4 to TRBJ2-3, with a weak D call TRBD1 (6 bases). Per the germline V gene, CDR1 is SGHNT and CDR2 is YYREEE (reference sequence). The CDR3 runs 13 residues. V was cut by 2 bases and J by 6 bases, with 10 bases left in between. The CDR3 sequence: CASSLSGVDTQYF. Written as DNA, the CDR3 is TGTGCCAGCAGCTTATCAGGGGTGGATACGCAGTATTTT.

This clone has only one observation. The genes are TRBV7-2 and TRBJ2-6; weak D call: TRBD2 (6 bases). CDR1 and CDR2 (germline): SGHTA, FQGNSA. V was cut by 3 bases and J by 0 bases, with 6 bases left in between. This CDR3 is built from 15 residues. Written as DNA, the CDR3 is TGTGCCAGCAGCTTGGGAGGCTCTGGGGCCAACGTCCTGACTTTC. As protein: CASSLGGSGANVLTF.

The chain joins TRBV5-1 to TRBJ1-2; D is possibly TRBD1 (6 bases). The CDR3 is 17 amino acids. The V gene lost 3 bases and the J gene lost 7 bases, with 25 bases spanning the gap. Germline V gene data show CDR1 as SGHRS and CDR2 as YFSETQ. CDR3 in amino acids: CASSSLGPGERFGGYTF. CDR3 in DNA: TGCGCCAGCAGCTCCTTGGGTCCAGGGGAAAGGTTTGGTGGCTACACCTTC. The full variable domain, in which reference TRBV5-1 and TRBJ1-2 provide the parts outside the CDR3, is KAGVTQTPRYLIKTRGQQVTLSCSPISGHRSVSWYQQTPGQGLQFLFEYFSETQRNKGNFPGRFSGRQFSNSRSEMNVSTLELGDSALYLCASSSLGPGERFGGYTFGSGTRLTVV.

The rearrangement joins TRBV7-2 to TRBJ2-6; 9 nucleotides align to TRBD1. The germline CDR1 and CDR2 sequences are SGHTA and FQGNSA. V shed 7 bases and J 4 bases; nucleotides not matched to a gene: 11. The CDR3 extends over 17 amino acids. The CDR3 reads CASKRGQGITGANVLTF. The CDR3 region has the DNA TGTGCCAGCAAAAGGGGACAGGGAATTACAGGGGCCAACGTCCTGACTTTC.